Given below is one TCR beta chain in context. This sample also contains other DNA sequences that code for the same CDR3. V gave up 5 bases and J gave up 0 bases; unmatched junction bases: 2. The CDR3 spans 14 residues. From germline, CDR1 is MDHEN and CDR2 SYDVKM. Sorted subsets were amplified in replicate PCRs using around 0.2 ug DNA, around 30,000 T cell genomes. Sequenced by immunoSEQ multiplex PCR; TCRdb stores in-frame clones only, minus some. Of roughly 2.2 million clones in the sample, about 92% are singletons; the top ten hold roughly 0.36%. The data stem from a study of shared clonotypes between healthy human individuals. About the study: The people who gave samples were a couple of women and three men aged 18 to 49.

Sequencing input: naive CD4+ T cells from PBMCs. As to subset: CD45RA+ positively selected. This receptor was taken from a man aged 18-30 years in good health. Some clones in this sample may be carry-over from other donors' samples. The chain joins TRBV28 to TRBJ2-7; TRBD2 aligns across 9 bases. For the CDR3, the DNA is TGTGCCAGCAGTCTAGCGGGACACTCCTACGAGCAGTACTTC. Its protein product is CASSLAGHSYEQYF. The full variable domain, rest sourced from reference TRBV28 and TRBJ2-7, is DVKVTQSSRYLVKRTGEKVFLECVQDMDHENMFWYRQDPGLGLRLIYFSYDVKMKEKGDIPEGYSVSREKKERFSLILESASTNQTSMYLCASSLAGHSYEQYFGPGTRLTVT.